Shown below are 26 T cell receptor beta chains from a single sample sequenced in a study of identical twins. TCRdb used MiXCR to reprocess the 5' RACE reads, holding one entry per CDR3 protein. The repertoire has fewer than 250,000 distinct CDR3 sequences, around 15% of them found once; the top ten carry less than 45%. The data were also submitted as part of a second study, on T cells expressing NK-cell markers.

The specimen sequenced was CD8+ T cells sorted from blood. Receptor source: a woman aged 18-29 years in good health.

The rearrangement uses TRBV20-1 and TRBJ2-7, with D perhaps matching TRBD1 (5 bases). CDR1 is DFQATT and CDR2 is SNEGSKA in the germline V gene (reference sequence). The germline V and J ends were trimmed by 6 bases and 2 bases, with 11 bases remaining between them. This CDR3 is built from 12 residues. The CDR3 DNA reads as TGCAGTGCCCCAGGGCAGACCTACGAGCAGTACTTC. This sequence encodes CSAPGQTYEQYF.

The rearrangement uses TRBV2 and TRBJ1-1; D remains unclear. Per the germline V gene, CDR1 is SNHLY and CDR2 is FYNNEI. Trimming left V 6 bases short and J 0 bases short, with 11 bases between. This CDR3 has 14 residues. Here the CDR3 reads CASSWRTLNTEAFF. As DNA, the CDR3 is TGTGCCAGCAGCTGGCGGACCCTGAACACTGAAGCTTTCTTT.

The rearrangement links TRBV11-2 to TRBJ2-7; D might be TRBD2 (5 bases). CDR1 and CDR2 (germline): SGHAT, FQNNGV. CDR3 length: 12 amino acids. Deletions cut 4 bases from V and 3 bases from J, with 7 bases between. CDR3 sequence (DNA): TGTGCCAGCAGCTCCGGGAACTACGAGCAGTACTTC. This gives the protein CASSSGNYEQYF.

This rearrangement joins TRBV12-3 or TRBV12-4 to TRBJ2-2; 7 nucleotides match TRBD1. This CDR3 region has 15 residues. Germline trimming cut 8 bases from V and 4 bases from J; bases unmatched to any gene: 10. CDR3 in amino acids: CASSSPGQITGELFF. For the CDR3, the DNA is TGTGCCAGCTCTTCTCCGGGACAGATCACCGGGGAGCTGTTTTTT.

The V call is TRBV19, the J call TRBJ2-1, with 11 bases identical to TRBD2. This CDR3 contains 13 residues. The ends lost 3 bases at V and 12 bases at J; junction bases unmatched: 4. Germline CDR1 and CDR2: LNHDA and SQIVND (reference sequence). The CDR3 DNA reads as TGTGCCAGTAGTATCACTAGCGGGGGCCTGCAGTTCTTC. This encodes CASSITSGGLQFF.

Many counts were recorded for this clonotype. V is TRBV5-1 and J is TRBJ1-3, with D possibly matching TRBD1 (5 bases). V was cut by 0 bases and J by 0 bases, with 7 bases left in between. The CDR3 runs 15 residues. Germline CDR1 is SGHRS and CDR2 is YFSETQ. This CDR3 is CASSLEGISGNTIYF. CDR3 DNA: TGCGCCAGCAGCTTGGAGGGGATCTCTGGAAACACCATATATTTT.

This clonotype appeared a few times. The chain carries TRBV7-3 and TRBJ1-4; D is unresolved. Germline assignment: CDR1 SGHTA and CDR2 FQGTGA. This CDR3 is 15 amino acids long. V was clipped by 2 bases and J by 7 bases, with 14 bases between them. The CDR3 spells CASSLLGGMSEKLFF. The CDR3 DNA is TGTGCCAGCAGCTTATTAGGTGGGATGAGTGAAAAACTGTTTTTT.

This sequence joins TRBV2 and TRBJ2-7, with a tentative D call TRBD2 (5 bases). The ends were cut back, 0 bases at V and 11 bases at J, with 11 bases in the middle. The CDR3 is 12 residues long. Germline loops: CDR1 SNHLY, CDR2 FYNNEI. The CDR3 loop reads CASSEAKGEEYF. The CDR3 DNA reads TGTGCCAGCAGTGAAGCAAAGGGAGAGGAGTACTTC.

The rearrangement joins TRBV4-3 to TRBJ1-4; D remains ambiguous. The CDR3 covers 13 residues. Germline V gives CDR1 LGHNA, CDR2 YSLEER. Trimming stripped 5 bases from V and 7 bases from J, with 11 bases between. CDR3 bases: TGCGCCAGCAGCGGCGCAGGTAGTGAAAAACTGTTTTTT. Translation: CASSGAGSEKLFF.

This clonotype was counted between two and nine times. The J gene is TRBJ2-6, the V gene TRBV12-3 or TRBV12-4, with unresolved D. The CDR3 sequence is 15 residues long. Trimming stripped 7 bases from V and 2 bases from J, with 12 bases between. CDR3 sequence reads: CASKDAETGANVLTF. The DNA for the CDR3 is TGTGCCAGCAAGGACGCTGAGACTGGGGCCAACGTCCTGACTTTC.

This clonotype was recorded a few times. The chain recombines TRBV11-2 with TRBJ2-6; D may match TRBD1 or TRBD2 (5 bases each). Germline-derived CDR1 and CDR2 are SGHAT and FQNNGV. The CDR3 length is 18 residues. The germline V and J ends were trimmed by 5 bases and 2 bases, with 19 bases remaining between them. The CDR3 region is CASSPRPGQLPGANVLTF. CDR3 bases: TGTGCCAGCAGCCCCCGTCCGGGGCAACTTCCTGGGGCCAACGTCCTGACTTTC. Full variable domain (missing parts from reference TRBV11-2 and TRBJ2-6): EAGVAQSPRYKIIEKRQSVAFWCNPISGHATLYWYQQILGQGPKLLIQFQNNGVVDDSQLPKDRFSAERLKGVDSTLKIQPAKLEDSAVYLCASSPRPGQLPGANVLTFGAGSRLTVL.

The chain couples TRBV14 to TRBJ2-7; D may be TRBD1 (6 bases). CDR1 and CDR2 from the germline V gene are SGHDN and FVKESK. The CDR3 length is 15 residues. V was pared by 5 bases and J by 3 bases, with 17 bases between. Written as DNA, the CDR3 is TGTGCCAGCAGCAAAACCTCAGGGGCTCTCTACGAGCAGTACTTC. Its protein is CASSKTSGALYEQYF.

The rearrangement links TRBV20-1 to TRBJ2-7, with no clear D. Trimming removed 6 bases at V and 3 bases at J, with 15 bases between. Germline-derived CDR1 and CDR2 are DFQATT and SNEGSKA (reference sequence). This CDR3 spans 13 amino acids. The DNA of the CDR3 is TGCAGTGCCTCAGCCCCCAATTACTACGAGCAGTACTTC. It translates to CSASAPNYYEQYF.

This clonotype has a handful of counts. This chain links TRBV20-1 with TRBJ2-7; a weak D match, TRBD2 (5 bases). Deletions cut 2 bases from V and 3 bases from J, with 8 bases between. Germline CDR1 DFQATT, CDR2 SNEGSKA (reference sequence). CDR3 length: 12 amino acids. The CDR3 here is CSARYGIYEQYF. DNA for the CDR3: TGCAGTGCTAGATACGGGATCTACGAGCAGTACTTC.

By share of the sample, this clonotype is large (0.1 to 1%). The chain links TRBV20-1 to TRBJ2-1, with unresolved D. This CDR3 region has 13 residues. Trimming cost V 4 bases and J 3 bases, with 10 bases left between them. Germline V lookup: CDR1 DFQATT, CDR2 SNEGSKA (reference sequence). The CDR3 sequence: CSAIEMSYNEQFF. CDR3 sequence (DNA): TGCAGTGCTATCGAGATGAGCTACAATGAGCAGTTCTTC.

CDR3 sequence (DNA): TGTGCCAGCAGCTCCAGCCGGTCCCGCTCCTACGAGCAGTACTTC. The encoded protein is CASSSSRSRSYEQYF. This chain links TRBV9 with TRBJ2-7; D not certain. The CDR3 is 15 amino acids. Germline assignment: CDR1 SGDLS and CDR2 YYNGEE. Trimming shortened V by 4 bases and J by 0 bases, and 14 bases separated the two germline ends.

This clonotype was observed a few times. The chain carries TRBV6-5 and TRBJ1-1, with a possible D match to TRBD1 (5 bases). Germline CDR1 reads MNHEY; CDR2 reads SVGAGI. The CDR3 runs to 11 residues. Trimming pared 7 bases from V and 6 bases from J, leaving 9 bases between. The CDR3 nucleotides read TGTGCCAGCACCGGGGCGGCTGAAGCTTTCTTT. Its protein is CASTGAAEAFF.

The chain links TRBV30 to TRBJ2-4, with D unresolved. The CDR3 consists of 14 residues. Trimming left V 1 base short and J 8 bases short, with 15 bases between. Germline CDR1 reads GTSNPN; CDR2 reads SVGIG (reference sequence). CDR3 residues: CAWSEALDKDIQYF. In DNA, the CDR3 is TGTGCCTGGAGTGAGGCCTTGGATAAGGACATTCAGTACTTC.

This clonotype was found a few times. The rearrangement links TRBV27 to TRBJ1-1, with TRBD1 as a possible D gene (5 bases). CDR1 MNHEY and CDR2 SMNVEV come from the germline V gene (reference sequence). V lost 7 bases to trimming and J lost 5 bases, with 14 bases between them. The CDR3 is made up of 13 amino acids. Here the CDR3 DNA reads TGTGCCAGCACCAACCCTGGGGGTACTGAAGCTTTCTTT. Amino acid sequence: CASTNPGGTEAFF.

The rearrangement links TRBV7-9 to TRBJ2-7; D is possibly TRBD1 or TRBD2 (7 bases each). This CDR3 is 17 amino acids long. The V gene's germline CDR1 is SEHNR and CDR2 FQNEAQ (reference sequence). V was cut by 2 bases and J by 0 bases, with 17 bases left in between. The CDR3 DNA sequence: TGTGCCAGCAGCTTAACCAGGGGGGGGGCATCCTCCTACGAGCAGTACTTC. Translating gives CASSLTRGGASSYEQYF.

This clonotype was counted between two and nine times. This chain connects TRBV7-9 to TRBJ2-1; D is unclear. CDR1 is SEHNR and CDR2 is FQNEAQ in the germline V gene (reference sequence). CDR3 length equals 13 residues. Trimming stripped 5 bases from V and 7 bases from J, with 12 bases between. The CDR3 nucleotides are TGTGCCAGCAGCGGATCACGGAGTAATGAGCAGTTCTTC. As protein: CASSGSRSNEQFF. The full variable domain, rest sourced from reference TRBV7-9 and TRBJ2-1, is DTGVSQNPRHKITKRGQNVTFRCDPISEHNRLYWYRQTLGQGPEFLTYFQNEAQLEKSRLLSDRFSAERPKGSFSTLEIQRTEQGDSAMYLCASSGSRSNEQFFGPGTRLTVL.

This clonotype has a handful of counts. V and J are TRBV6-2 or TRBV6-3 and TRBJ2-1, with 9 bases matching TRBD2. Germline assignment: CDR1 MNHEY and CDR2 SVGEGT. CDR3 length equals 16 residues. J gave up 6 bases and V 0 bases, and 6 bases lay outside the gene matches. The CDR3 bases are TGTGCCAGCAGTTACTCGTGGTTAGCGGGAGCCAATGAGCAGTTCTTC. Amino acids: CASSYSWLAGANEQFF.

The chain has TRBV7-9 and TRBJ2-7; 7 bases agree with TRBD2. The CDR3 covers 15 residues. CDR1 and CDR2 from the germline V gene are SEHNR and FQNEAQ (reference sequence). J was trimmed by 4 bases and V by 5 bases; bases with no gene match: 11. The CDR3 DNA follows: TGTGCCAGCAGCCCAGCGGGGCGGGAGAGATACGAGCAGTACTTC. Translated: CASSPAGRERYEQYF.

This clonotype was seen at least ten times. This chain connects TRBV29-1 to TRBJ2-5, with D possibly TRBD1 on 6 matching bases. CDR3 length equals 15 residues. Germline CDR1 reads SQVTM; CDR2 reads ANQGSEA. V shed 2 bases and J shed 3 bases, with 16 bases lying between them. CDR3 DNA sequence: TGCAGCGTTGAACTACAGGGATTTCGTGAAGAGACCCAGTACTTC. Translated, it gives CSVELQGFREETQYF.

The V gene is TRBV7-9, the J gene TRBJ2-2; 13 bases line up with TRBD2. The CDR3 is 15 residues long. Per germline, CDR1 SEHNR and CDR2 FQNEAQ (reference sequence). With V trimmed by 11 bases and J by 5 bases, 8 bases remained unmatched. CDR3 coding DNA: TGTGCCGGACTAGCGGGAGATGGCAGAACCGGGGAGCTGTTTTTT. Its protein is CAGLAGDGRTGELFF.

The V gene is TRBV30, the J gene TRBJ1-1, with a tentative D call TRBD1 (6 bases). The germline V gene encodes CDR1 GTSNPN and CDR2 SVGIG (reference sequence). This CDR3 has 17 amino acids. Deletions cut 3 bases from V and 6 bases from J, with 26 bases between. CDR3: CAWRGAGEAANYAEAFF. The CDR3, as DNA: TGTGCCTGGAGGGGGGCAGGGGAGGCTGCAAACTACGCTGAAGCTTTCTTT.